Reported below is one TCR beta chain. The source of the sample is a study of blood T cell repertoires in COVID-19. The CDR3 runs to 15 residues. Germline V gene lookup returns CDR1 GTSNPN and CDR2 SVGIG (reference sequence). The V end lost 1 base, the J end lost 0 bases, and 10 bases lay between the germline ends. The protocol was immunoSEQ multiplex PCR, while the TCRdb copy is restricted to in-frame clones and leaves out a portion. The sample shows more than 65,000 clones, around 83% of them seen only once. The specimen was peripheral blood. The clonotype originates from a woman of 80 years or more with acute or convalescent COVID-19. V and J are TRBV30 and TRBJ1-5; D gene ambiguous. CDR3 protein: CAWSGQVNSNQPQHF. In DNA, the CDR3 is TGTGCCTGGAGTGGGCAGGTAAATAGCAATCAGCCCCAGCATTTT.